These 3 T cell receptor beta chains were all obtained from the same sample, sequenced in a study of blood T cell repertoires in COVID-19. The assay was immunoSEQ multiplex PCR, and TCRdb's table has in-frame clones only and misses some. The sample lists about 240,000 clones; approximately 86% were seen once. The sequenced sample was PBMCs or T cells enriched from blood (not recorded which). The receptors stem from a woman in her forties with acute COVID-19.

The chain has TRBV5-1 and TRBJ2-1; 11 nucleotides align to TRBD2. V shed 5 bases and J 5 bases; nucleotides not matched to a gene: 3. The CDR3 covers 14 residues. Looked up from germline, CDR1 is SGHRS and CDR2 is YFSETQ. This CDR3 is CASRELAGDNEQFF. The CDR3 DNA reads TGCGCCAGCAGAGAACTAGCGGGAGACAATGAGCAGTTCTTC.

The J gene is TRBJ2-7, the V gene TRBV24-1; D is possibly TRBD2 (6 bases). The V end was cut by 2 bases, the J end by 7 bases, with 17 bases between. The CDR3 totals 15 residues. Germline CDR1 reads KGHDR; CDR2 reads SFDVKD. The CDR3 region is CATSDSGLAFGEQYF. In DNA, the CDR3 is TGTGCCACCAGTGATTCGGGACTTGCTTTTGGGGAGCAGTACTTC.

The chain recombines TRBV5-4 with TRBJ2-3; D call uncertain. CDR1 is SGHNT, CDR2 YYREEE, per germline (reference sequence). Trimming removed 4 bases from V and 5 bases from J, with 14 bases in between. The CDR3 totals 14 residues. CDR3 in amino acids: CASSPEMRQDTQYF. The CDR3 DNA reads as TGTGCCAGCAGCCCAGAAATGCGGCAAGATACGCAGTATTTT.